Listed here are 24 T cell receptor beta chains from one sample, sequenced in a study of T-cell reconstitution after alpha-beta-depleted transplantation in children. For TCRbeta, the library was prepared with unique molecular identifiers. A single record per CDR3 protein comes from TCRdb applying MiXCR to the PCR reads. The sample shows fewer than 400,000 distinct CDR3 sequences, roughly 22% of them seen only once. This specimen consisted of PBMCs from the stem cell graft donor, obtained from the stem cell graft. The receptors originated from a human donor who donated a stem cell graft to a child with acute myeloid leukemia.

This clonotype was counted only a few times. V gene TRBV7-2 combines with J gene TRBJ2-7; 8 bases agree with TRBD1. This CDR3 contains 14 residues. The germline CDR1 and CDR2 sequences are SGHTA and FQGNSA. The ends lost 5 bases at V and 3 bases at J; junction bases unmatched: 6. This CDR3 is CASSNPTGDYEQYF. For the CDR3, the DNA is TGTGCCAGCAGCAACCCGACAGGGGACTACGAGCAGTACTTC. Full variable domain (rest looked up from reference TRBV7-2 and TRBJ2-7): GAGVSQSPSNKVTEKGKDVELRCDPISGHTALYWYRQSLGQGLEFLIYFQGNSAPDKSGLPSDRFSAERTGGSVSTLTIQRTQQEDSAVYLCASSNPTGDYEQYFGPGTRLTVT.

The chain links TRBV5-1 to TRBJ2-3; 9 bases match TRBD2. V lost 0 bases to trimming and J lost 5 bases; unmatched junction nucleotides: 1. The CDR3 is 14 amino acids. The germline V gene has CDR1 SGHRS and CDR2 YFSETQ. The CDR3 coding sequence is TGCGCCAGCAGCTTGGCACTAGCGGGAGATACGCAGTATTTT. Protein product: CASSLALAGDTQYF.

There are many counts of this clonotype. The chain combines TRBV9 with TRBJ1-1; 8 positions agree with TRBD1. The germline CDR1 and CDR2 sequences are SGDLS and YYNGEE. This CDR3 contains 14 residues. V trimming: 2 bases; J trimming: 1 base; junction bases outside the gene matches: 1. The CDR3 reads CASSVQGANTEAFF. The CDR3, as DNA: TGTGCCAGCAGCGTGCAGGGGGCGAACACTGAAGCTTTCTTT.

This rearrangement joins TRBV9 to TRBJ2-5; D remains unclear. The CDR3 has 13 amino acids. V was clipped by 3 bases and J by 0 bases, with 6 bases between them. CDR1 SGDLS and CDR2 YYNGEE come from the germline V gene. The CDR3 here is CASSGAYQETQYF. The DNA for the CDR3 is TGTGCCAGCAGCGGAGCGTACCAAGAGACCCAGTACTTC.

J is TRBJ2-5 and V is TRBV24-1; D remains ambiguous. The germline V gene encodes CDR1 KGHDR and CDR2 SFDVKD. The CDR3 spans 15 residues. The V end was cut by 0 bases, the J end by 2 bases, with 9 bases between. CDR3 DNA: TGTGCCACCAGTGATTTGTATGGCGGTCAAGAGACCCAGTACTTC. Its protein product is CATSDLYGGQETQYF.

This clonotype was observed a handful of times. The chain carries TRBV7-6 and TRBJ2-3, with TRBD2 identical over 13 bases. The germline V gene encodes CDR1 SGHVS and CDR2 FNYEAQ. After removal of 1 base from V and 6 bases from J, the junction contained 4 bases not matched to a gene. The CDR3 has 16 residues. The CDR3 is CASSLEGLAGADTQYF. The CDR3 DNA is TGTGCCAGCAGCTTAGAAGGACTAGCGGGAGCGGATACGCAGTATTTT.

This clonotype was found a few times. This chain links TRBV4-2 with TRBJ2-3; 11 bases are a match to TRBD2. The CDR3 has 20 amino acids. V dropped 3 bases and J dropped 1; count of bases not matched to a gene: 15. Germline-derived CDR1 and CDR2 are LGHNA and YNFKEQ. The CDR3 protein is CASSQPGLAASLKGTDTQYF. The CDR3, as DNA: TGTGCCAGCAGCCAGCCGGGACTAGCGGCCTCTCTCAAAGGCACAGATACGCAGTATTTT.

This clonotype was recorded at least ten times. This chain joins TRBV6-5 and TRBJ2-1; perhaps D is TRBD1 or TRBD2 (5 bases each). The CDR3 contains 13 residues. The ends were cut back, 8 bases at V and 4 bases at J, with 12 bases in the middle. Looked up from germline, CDR1 is MNHEY and CDR2 is SVGAGI. This CDR3 is CASGTAPYNEQFF. CDR3 DNA sequence: TGTGCCAGCGGGACCGCCCCATACAATGAGCAGTTCTTC.

This clonotype has a handful of counts. The rearrangement joins TRBV7-2 to TRBJ2-5; TRBD1 matches at 9 bases. The junction had 8 bases not matched to a gene; V was cut back by 4 bases and J by 5 bases. The germline V gene has CDR1 SGHTA and CDR2 FQGNSA. The CDR3 runs to 15 residues. The CDR3 loop reads CASSSSRTGVETQYF. In nucleotides, the CDR3 is TGTGCCAGCAGCTCTAGCCGGACAGGGGTGGAGACCCAGTACTTC.

Many counts were recorded for this clonotype. The chain joins TRBV20-1 to TRBJ2-5; TRBD2 matches at 7 bases. The trim removed 3 bases at V and 5 bases at J, leaving 3 bases unmatched. Germline V lookup: CDR1 DFQATT, CDR2 SNEGSKA (reference sequence). The CDR3 is 12 residues long. CDR3 amino acids: CSARGGEETQYF. CDR3 DNA: TGCAGTGCTAGGGGGGGGGAGGAGACCCAGTACTTC.

This sequence joins TRBV12-3 or TRBV12-4 and TRBJ2-7; D is unclear. V shed 3 bases and J shed 2 bases, with 8 bases lying between them. CDR3 length: 13 residues. This CDR3 is CASSFKSAYEQYF. The DNA of the CDR3 is TGTGCCAGCAGTTTTAAGTCAGCCTACGAGCAGTACTTC.

J is TRBJ2-7 and V is TRBV5-4, with TRBD2 matching over 13 bases. Germline trimming cut 4 bases from V and 2 bases from J; bases unmatched to any gene: 6. The CDR3 is 16 amino acids. The germline V gene encodes CDR1 SGHNT and CDR2 YYREEE (reference sequence). CDR3 nucleotides: TGTGCCAGCAGCCCCTGGACTAGCGGGAGACCCTACGAGCAGTACTTC. This gives the protein CASSPWTSGRPYEQYF.

The chain joins TRBV4-1 to TRBJ2-2; D is uncertain. Germline V gives CDR1 MGHRA, CDR2 YSYEKL. The V end was cut by 3 bases, the J end by 0 bases, with 8 bases between. The CDR3 loop spans 15 amino acids. The CDR3 loop is CASSQWFPNTGELFF. DNA for the CDR3: TGCGCCAGCAGCCAGTGGTTCCCGAACACCGGGGAGCTGTTTTTT.

The chain joins TRBV7-9 to TRBJ2-7; D may be TRBD1 or TRBD2 (5 bases each). This CDR3 has 13 amino acids. Germline V CDR1 and CDR2: SEHNR, FQNEAQ (reference sequence). Trimming pared 6 bases from V and 5 bases from J, leaving 14 bases between. The CDR3 nucleotides are TGTGCCAGCAGTAAGAGGGGCTCGAACGAGCAGTACTTC. Protein product: CASSKRGSNEQYF. The full variable domain, its missing parts supplied by reference TRBV7-9 and TRBJ2-7, is DTGVSQNPRHKITKRGQNVTFRCDPISEHNRLYWYRQTLGQGPEFLTYFQNEAQLEKSRLLSDRFSAERPKGSFSTLEIQRTEQGDSAMYLCASSKRGSNEQYFGPGTRLTVT.

The chain has TRBV20-1 and TRBJ2-1; 9 nucleotides match TRBD2. Germline values: CDR1 DFQATT, CDR2 SNEGSKA (reference sequence). After removal of 5 bases from V and 4 bases from J, the junction contained 12 bases not matched to a gene. The CDR3 totals 16 residues. The CDR3 DNA reads as TGCAGTGCTTCAGTACCGGGACTAGCTGTGTACAATGAGCAGTTCTTC. It yields the protein CSASVPGLAVYNEQFF.

This clonotype was seen only a few times. V gene TRBV7-2 combines with J gene TRBJ2-3, with 13 positions matching TRBD2. This CDR3 has 16 residues. Trimming cost V 5 bases and J 4 bases; bases outside gene matches: 6. Germline V gene data show CDR1 as SGHTA and CDR2 as FQGNSA. For the CDR3, the DNA is TGTGCCAGCAGCCAGACTAGCGGGAGGTTTTCAGATACGCAGTATTTT. Translating it yields CASSQTSGRFSDTQYF.

This clonotype has more than one count but fewer than ten. V gene TRBV20-1 combines with J gene TRBJ2-5; the D is unclear. CDR3 length: 13 amino acids. The V end lost 3 bases, the J end lost 4 bases, and 12 bases lay between the germline ends. Germline CDR1 reads DFQATT; CDR2 reads SNEGSKA (reference sequence). CDR3 nucleotide sequence: TGCAGTGCTAGTTGGCTAGTGGGAGAGACCCAGTACTTC. Protein: CSASWLVGETQYF.

V is TRBV23-1 and J is TRBJ1-4, with D possibly being TRBD1 (5 bases). TRBV23-1 is labeled an ORF, and its function is uncertain. V shed 1 base and J shed 4 bases, with 7 bases lying between them. The CDR3 contains 14 residues. As DNA, the CDR3 is TGCGCCAGCAGTCAATGGGGACGTAATGAAAAACTGTTTTTT. It specifies CASSQWGRNEKLFF.

This clonotype was observed a few times. The CDR3 coding sequence is TGTGCCAGCAGCCCGACAGATCGCGAGCAGTACTTC. Its translation: CASSPTDREQYF. This chain links TRBV12-3 or TRBV12-4 with TRBJ2-7; D is possibly TRBD1 (5 bases). V lost 6 bases to trimming and J lost 6 bases, with 12 bases between them. This CDR3 is 12 amino acids long.

The chain combines TRBV4-3 with TRBJ2-2; 10 bases map to TRBD2. The CDR3 runs 15 residues. CDR1 and CDR2 (germline): LGHNA, YSLEER. Trimming at V came to 5 bases and at J to 4 bases, leaving 4 bases not matched to a gene. The chain's CDR3 is CASSKREGFTGELFF. CDR3 sequence (DNA): TGCGCCAGCAGCAAGCGGGAGGGTTTCACCGGGGAGCTGTTTTTT.

The chain's CDR3 is CASSLYSENTEAFF. DNA of the CDR3: TGCGCCAGCAGCTTGTACAGCGAGAACACTGAAGCTTTCTTT. The rearrangement uses TRBV5-1 and TRBJ1-1; D is ambiguous. The germline V gene encodes CDR1 SGHRS and CDR2 YFSETQ. The V end lost 1 base, the J end lost 1 base, and 8 bases lay between the germline ends. CDR3 length: 14 amino acids.

J is TRBJ1-6 and V is TRBV25-1, with TRBD1 as a possible D gene (5 bases). In germline, CDR1 is MGHDK, CDR2 SYGVNS. The V and J ends lost 6 bases and 8 bases respectively, with 11 bases between them. This CDR3 has 13 residues. The CDR3 region is CASRPEGYSPLHF. CDR3 nucleotides: TGTGCCAGCAGACCCGAGGGGTATTCACCCCTCCACTTT. Filled out from reference TRBV25-1 and TRBJ1-6, the complete variable domain reads EADIYQTPRYLVIGTGKKITLECSQTMGHDKMYWYQQDPGMELHLIHYSYGVNSTEKGDLSSESTVSRIRTEHFPLTLESARPSHTSQYLCASRPEGYSPLHFGNGTRLTVT.

V usage is TRBV6-2 or TRBV6-3 and J usage is TRBJ2-1; possibly TRBD1 or TRBD2 for D (5 bases each). Germline CDR1 MNHEY, CDR2 SVGEGT. The length of the CDR3 is 15 residues. Trimming pared 7 bases from V and 6 bases from J, leaving 19 bases between. The CDR3 DNA is TGTGCCAGCAACCCCCTAGTTGGGACGTTCAATGAGCAGTTCTTC. Its translation is CASNPLVGTFNEQFF.

The chain joins TRBV4-1 to TRBJ2-7; 9 bases fit TRBD1. Germline V gene sequence: CDR1 MGHRA, CDR2 YSYEKL. The CDR3 consists of 16 residues. V trimming: 1 base; J trimming: 4 bases; junction bases outside the gene matches: 8. The chain's CDR3 is CASSQVYETGGYEQYF. The CDR3 region has the DNA TGCGCCAGCAGCCAAGTTTACGAGACAGGGGGGTACGAGCAGTACTTC.